This TCR beta chain appears in the sequencing data of a study of Tregs in tolerant kidney transplant recipients (dated by TCRdb to between 2018 and 2020). Broadly, across the study: The study applied TCRbeta sequencing to find donor-specific regulatory T cells before combined kidney and bone marrow transplantation and then followed those same cells after transplant. The investigation overall reported the following: Because the PCR primers were changed over time for some patients, nucleotide-level comparison could not be performed across the samples from those patients. Because the study included only a small number of patients, the results must be confirmed in larger populations and under other immunosuppression protocols. In tolerant patients, donor-specific Tregs expanded more than Tregs overall, which suggests antigen-driven rather than nonspecific expansion. The most biologically relevant and donor-specific TCRbeta repertoire appeared to be identified by expanding Tregs with activated donor B cells. Biological reproducibility was not directly addressed, though technical replication error appeared minimal.

For TCRbeta CDR3 sequencing, genomic DNA from the sorted cells was extracted using the QIAGEN DNeasy Blood and Tissue Kit. High-throughput TCRbeta CDR3 sequencing, which included PCR amplification with bias correction and internal controls, was done commercially through immunoSEQ. In the source study's methods: Unique productive TCRbeta sequences were defined by CDR3 nucleotide sequence when primers matched and otherwise by CDR3 amino acid sequence together with Vbeta and Jbeta genes. To correct sorting error, sequences shared between sorted populations at a frequency ratio of 2:1 or less were removed; the rest were assigned to the higher population. Sequences were defined as donor-reactive when expanded at least 5-fold in CFSE-low cells versus unstimulated cells and present at a frequency of at least 0.01% in CFSE-low cells. Repertoire divergence was quantified by Jensen-Shannon divergence using the top 100 TCRbeta sequences ranked by frequency. When a sample had multiple sequencing runs, each run was corrected for sorting error separately and the runs were then pooled. TCRdb re-hosts the immuneACCESS table, in-frame sequences only. Its copies lack some clones; in the studies checked, an unresolved V gene accounts for under half of them, and the cause for the rest is not known. The V and J calls and clone size were taken over from that table, and D and trimming were inferred from the DNA. Recorded for this sample are around 50,000 clones; approximately 89% of them occurred a single time. Clones ranked in the top ten supply 15% to 18% of the sample.

A remark on this clone: Its antigen is unknown. Per-base quality was not reported, and no clone a single base away is much larger than it.

Ends trimmed: V by 3 bases, J by 8 bases; bases unmatched to a gene: 4. Sequences SGDLS (CDR1) and YYNGEE (CDR2) are obtained from the germline V gene. The CDR3 spans 13 residues, from the cysteine through the phenylalanine. Kept here is only the CDR3 DNA, which spans 39 bases and is read in frame from base 1. The transplants used related donors along with nonmyeloablative bone marrow transplantation, and in the human trials mixed chimerism was transient. Thawed PBMCs were FACS-sorted into unstimulated Tregs (CD4+CD25+CD127-), CD4+ non-Tregs (CD4+CD25-), CD4 cells and CD8 cells. Several combined kidney and bone marrow transplant recipients from the ITN036ST trial were included as patients, and samples were available only from these trial subjects. Healthy control blood was processed to PBMCs with a Ficoll density gradient and then cryopreserved, whereas patient PBMCs were collected both before and after transplant.

This sequence was found in a human patient who received a combined kidney and bone marrow transplant. Some T cells may derive from the graft donor when a transplant has been performed. This chain is built from TRBV9 and TRBJ2-1, with TRBD1 identical over 8 junction bases. The source material was CD8+ T cells from blood (PBMCs), sampled 12 months after the transplant. The DNA sequence follows: TGTGCCAGCAGCGCAGGACAGGGCTATGAGCAGTTCTTC. This translates into CASSAGQGYEQFF.